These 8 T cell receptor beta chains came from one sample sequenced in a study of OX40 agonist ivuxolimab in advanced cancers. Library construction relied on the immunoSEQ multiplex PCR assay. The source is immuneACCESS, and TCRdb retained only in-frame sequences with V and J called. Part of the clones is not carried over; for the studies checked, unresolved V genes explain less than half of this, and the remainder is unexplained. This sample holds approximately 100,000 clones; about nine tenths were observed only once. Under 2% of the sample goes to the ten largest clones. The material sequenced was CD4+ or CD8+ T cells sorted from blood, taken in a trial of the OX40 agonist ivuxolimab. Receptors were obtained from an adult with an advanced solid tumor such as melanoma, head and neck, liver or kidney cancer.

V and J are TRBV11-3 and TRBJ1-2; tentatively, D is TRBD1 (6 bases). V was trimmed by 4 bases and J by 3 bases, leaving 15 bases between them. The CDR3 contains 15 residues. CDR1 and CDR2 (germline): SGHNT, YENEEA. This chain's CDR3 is CASSSMWGLDYGYTF. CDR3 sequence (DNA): TGTGCCAGCAGCTCAATGTGGGGGCTAGACTATGGCTACACCTTC.

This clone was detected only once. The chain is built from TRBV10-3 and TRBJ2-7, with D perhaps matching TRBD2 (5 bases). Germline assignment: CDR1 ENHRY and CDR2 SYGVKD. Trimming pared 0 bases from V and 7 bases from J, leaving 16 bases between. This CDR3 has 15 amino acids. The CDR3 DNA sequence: TGTGCCATCAGTGAGTCCGGGATTGGAGCTGGAGAGCAGTACTTC. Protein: CAISESGIGAGEQYF.

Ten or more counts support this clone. The CDR3 loop is CASSPGLAETYEQYF. As DNA, the CDR3 is TGTGCCAGCAGCCCTGGACTAGCGGAAACCTACGAGCAGTACTTC. The chain joins TRBV7-3 to TRBJ2-7, with 10 bases identical to TRBD2. CDR1 is SGHTA and CDR2 is FQGTGA in the germline V gene. J gave up 2 bases and V 5 bases, and 6 bases lay outside the gene matches. There are 15 residues in the CDR3.

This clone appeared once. Here the CDR3 reads CASSLASGAGDTQYF. CDR3 DNA: TGTGCCAGCAGCTTAGCGTCGGGGGCGGGGGATACGCAGTATTTT. The rearrangement joins TRBV7-2 to TRBJ2-3; D may match TRBD1 or TRBD2 (6 bases each). In germline, CDR1 is SGHTA, CDR2 FQGNSA. V lost 0 bases to trimming and J lost 6 bases, with 13 bases between them. The CDR3 has 15 amino acids.

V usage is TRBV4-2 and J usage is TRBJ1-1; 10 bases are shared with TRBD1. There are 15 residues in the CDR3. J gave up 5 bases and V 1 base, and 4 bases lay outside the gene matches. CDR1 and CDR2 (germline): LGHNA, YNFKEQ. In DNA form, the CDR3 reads TGTGCCAGCAGCCAAGGACAGGGGGCTGGGACTGAAGCTTTCTTT. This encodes CASSQGQGAGTEAFF.

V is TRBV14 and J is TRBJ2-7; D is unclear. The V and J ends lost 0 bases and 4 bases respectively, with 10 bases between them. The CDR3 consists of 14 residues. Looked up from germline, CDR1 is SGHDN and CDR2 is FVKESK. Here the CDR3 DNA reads TGTGCCAGCAGCCAAGATCGGATAGGATACGAGCAGTACTTC. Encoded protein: CASSQDRIGYEQYF.

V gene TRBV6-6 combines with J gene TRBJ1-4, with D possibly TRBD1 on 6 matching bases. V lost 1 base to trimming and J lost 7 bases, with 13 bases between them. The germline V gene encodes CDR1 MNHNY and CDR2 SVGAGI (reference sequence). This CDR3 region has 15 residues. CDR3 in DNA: TGTGCCAGCAGTTACTTTGAAGGGGGATTTGAAAAACTGTTTTTT. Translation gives CASSYFEGGFEKLFF.

The CDR3 region is CASSQESGGADTQYF. CDR3 DNA sequence: TGCGCCAGCAGCCAAGAATCGGGAGGCGCAGATACGCAGTATTTT. This chain joins TRBV4-3 and TRBJ2-3, with 7 bases fitting TRBD2. The J segment lost 4 bases and the V segment lost 0 bases, leaving 4 bases of the junction unmatched. The CDR3 contains 15 residues. CDR1 LGHNA and CDR2 YSLEER come from the germline V gene.